Below, 21 T cell receptor beta chains from the same sample are listed, as sequenced in a study of T-cell memory formation after mild COVID-19. TCRdb used MiXCR to reprocess the 5' RACE reads, holding one entry per CDR3 protein. This table has around 410,000 distinct CDR3 sequences, more than 20% appearing once. Sequenced input: PBMCs or a T cell subset sorted from them (not recorded which). These receptors were collected from an adult woman who had mild COVID-19 (a few samples of this study predate the infection). Cell type and time point are not known.

This CDR3 reads CASSRGTTQETQYF. The CDR3 coding sequence is TGTGCCAGCAGTCGTGGGACGACCCAAGAGACCCAGTACTTC. This sequence joins TRBV12-3 or TRBV12-4 and TRBJ2-5, with D perhaps given as TRBD1 or TRBD2 (5 bases each). V was cut by 5 bases and J by 1 base, with 11 bases left in between. This CDR3 is built from 14 residues.

V usage is TRBV5-5 and J usage is TRBJ1-5; D not certain. The germline V gene encodes CDR1 SGHKS and CDR2 YYEKEE (reference sequence). The CDR3 totals 15 residues. V lost 0 bases to trimming and J lost 0 bases, with 7 bases between them. The CDR3 coding sequence is TGTGCCAGCAGCTTGGGGTCGTTTAGCAATCAGCCCCAGCATTTT. Amino acid sequence: CASSLGSFSNQPQHF. Full variable domain (outside the CDR3, taken from reference TRBV5-5 and TRBJ1-5): DAGVTQSPTHLIKTRGQQVTLRCSPISGHKSVSWYQQVLGQGPQFIFQYYEKEERGRGNFPDRFSARQFPNYSSELNVNALLLGDSALYLCASSLGSFSNQPQHFGDGTRLSIL.

This clonotype was seen a few times. The CDR3 DNA is TGCGCCAGCAGACCCGGACAGCCGAACACTGAAGCTTTCTTT. This translates into CASRPGQPNTEAFF. The V gene is TRBV5-1, the J gene TRBJ1-1; tentative D call: TRBD1 (6 bases). The V gene lost 5 bases and the J gene lost 1 base, with 12 bases spanning the gap. The CDR3 extends over 14 amino acids. CDR1 is SGHRS and CDR2 is YFSETQ in the germline V gene.

The chain combines TRBV2 with TRBJ2-2, with 7 bases that match TRBD1. The CDR3 runs to 14 residues. The germline gives CDR1 SNHLY, CDR2 FYNNEI. Trimming at V came to 4 bases and at J to 3 bases, leaving 2 bases not matched to a gene. This CDR3 is CASSVGTDTGELFF. The DNA of the CDR3 is TGTGCCAGCAGTGTCGGGACAGACACCGGGGAGCTGTTTTTT.

The rearrangement links TRBV3-1 to TRBJ2-7; D gene uncertain. Trimming removed 0 bases at V and 0 bases at J, with 9 bases between. Germline CDR1 LGHDT, CDR2 YNNKEL (reference sequence). The CDR3 sequence is 15 residues long. The CDR3 DNA follows: TGTGCCAGCAGCCAAGATCTGGCAGCCTCCTACGAGCAGTACTTC. This translates into CASSQDLAASYEQYF.

This chain uses TRBV7-2 with TRBJ2-7; no clear D. Germline CDR1 and CDR2: SGHTA and FQGNSA. This CDR3 has 13 amino acids. Trimming removed 1 base from V and 6 bases from J, with 10 bases in between. CDR3 loop: CASSLDVPSEQYF. CDR3 in DNA: TGTGCCAGCAGCTTAGATGTCCCTTCCGAGCAGTACTTC.

The V gene is TRBV24-1, the J gene TRBJ2-7, with D unclear. CDR3 length: 13 amino acids. Germline CDR1 KGHDR, CDR2 SFDVKD. V lost 2 bases and J 3 bases, leaving 7 bases between the germline ends. The CDR3 nucleotides read TGTGCCACCAGTGATTCCGGATACTACGAGCAGTACTTC. This translates into CATSDSGYYEQYF.

This chain connects TRBV5-1 to TRBJ1-1; D not resolved. Germline V CDR1 and CDR2: SGHRS, YFSETQ. V lost 4 bases and J 5 bases, leaving 15 bases between the germline ends. The CDR3 runs to 14 residues. The CDR3 coding sequence is TGCGCCAGCAGCAGGAACGGCCGTGCAACTGAAGCTTTCTTT. It specifies CASSRNGRATEAFF.

This clonotype has just a few counts. The rearrangement uses TRBV11-2 and TRBJ1-5, with D unclear. CDR3 length: 14 amino acids. Trimming shortened V by 0 bases and J by 7 bases, and 10 bases separated the two germline ends. Germline V CDR1 and CDR2: SGHAT, FQNNGV. The CDR3 loop is CASSLEGGKQPQHF. CDR3 DNA: TGTGCCAGCAGCTTAGAGGGAGGGAAACAGCCCCAGCATTTT. Based on the CDR3 plus reference TRBV11-2 and TRBJ1-5, the full variable domain is EAGVAQSPRYKIIEKRQSVAFWCNPISGHATLYWYQQILGQGPKLLIQFQNNGVVDDSQLPKDRFSAERLKGVDSTLKIQPAKLEDSAVYLCASSLEGGKQPQHFGDGTRLSIL.

This clonotype was seen a handful of times. The chain recombines TRBV24-1 with TRBJ2-7; possibly TRBD1 or TRBD2 for D (6 bases each). Germline V gene lookup returns CDR1 KGHDR and CDR2 SFDVKD. The CDR3 contains 18 residues. The V end was cut by 3 bases, the J end by 5 bases, with 25 bases between. The chain's CDR3 is CATSDDPSRGQGRNEQYF. DNA for the CDR3: TGTGCCACCAGTGATGATCCCTCCCGGGGGCAGGGGAGGAACGAGCAGTACTTC.

This clonotype was counted once. V and J are TRBV5-6 and TRBJ2-7; 13 bases are shared with TRBD2. In germline, CDR1 is SGHDT, CDR2 YYEEEE. The junction had 7 bases not matched to a gene; V was cut back by 1 base and J by 3 bases. This CDR3 spans 17 amino acids. The CDR3 nucleotides are TGTGCCAGCAGCTTGCCTCCGGGACTAGCGGGGAGCTACGAGCAGTACTTC. It translates to CASSLPPGLAGSYEQYF.

This clonotype showed up just a few times. The chain carries TRBV5-5 and TRBJ2-7; D is perhaps TRBD1 (5 bases). V was pared by 3 bases and J by 2 bases, with 6 bases between. There are 12 residues in the CDR3. Germline-derived CDR1 and CDR2 are SGHKS and YYEKEE (reference sequence). The CDR3 DNA reads as TGTGCCAGCAGCTGGGGCCCCTACGAGCAGTACTTC. Translation gives CASSWGPYEQYF.

V and J are TRBV20-1 and TRBJ2-2, with 7 nucleotides matching TRBD2. This CDR3 is built from 14 residues. Germline CDR1 is DFQATT and CDR2 is SNEGSKA (reference sequence). The J segment lost 0 bases and the V segment lost 3 bases, leaving 1 base of the junction unmatched. The CDR3 DNA reads as TGCAGTGCTAGCCTAGCGGCGAACACCGGGGAGCTGTTTTTT. Its protein product is CSASLAANTGELFF.

The chain couples TRBV7-8 to TRBJ2-5; 12 bases line up with TRBD2. The V gene's germline CDR1 is SGHVS and CDR2 FQNEAQ. The CDR3 is 19 residues long. V was pared by 5 bases and J by 5 bases, with 18 bases of the junction left unmatched. CDR3 nucleotide sequence: TGTGCCAGCAGCCGCCCAACCAATCTAGCGGGGGGGCCTCGGGAGACCCAGTACTTC. Protein: CASSRPTNLAGGPRETQYF.

The chain combines TRBV3-1 with TRBJ1-4, with D perhaps TRBD1 (6 bases). The V end lost 5 bases, the J end lost 4 bases, and 14 bases lay between the germline ends. CDR1 and CDR2 from the germline V gene are LGHDT and YNNKEL (reference sequence). The CDR3 spans 15 residues. DNA of the CDR3: TGTGCCAGCAGCGGGGGGGGCAGCATTAATGAAAAACTGTTTTTT. This encodes CASSGGGSINEKLFF.

This clonotype turned up a few times. The chain combines TRBV9 with TRBJ2-7, with 10 bases fitting TRBD1. The V gene's germline CDR1 is SGDLS and CDR2 YYNGEE. CDR3 length: 18 residues. Germline trimming cut 3 bases from V and 6 bases from J; bases unmatched to any gene: 18. Here the CDR3 DNA reads TGTGCCAGCAGCGCTGGAGGACAGGGGGTCTTGAGGAGTGGCGAGCAGTACTTC. Protein sequence: CASSAGGQGVLRSGEQYF.

This clonotype turned up a few times. This rearrangement joins TRBV6-6 to TRBJ1-5, with a possible D match to TRBD1 (6 bases). Trimming stripped 8 bases from V and 0 bases from J, with 11 bases between. Germline V gene data show CDR1 as MNHNY and CDR2 as SVGAGI (reference sequence). CDR3 length: 14 amino acids. CDR3 nucleotides: TGTGCCAGCTTGAGGGGGGGTAGCAATCAGCCCCAGCATTTT. It is translated as CASLRGGSNQPQHF.

At least ten counts were recorded for this clonotype. The V and J genes are TRBV7-2 and TRBJ2-3; 7 bases align to TRBD2. Germline V gene data show CDR1 as SGHTA and CDR2 as FQGNSA. With V trimmed by 3 bases and J by 6 bases, 9 bases remained unmatched. The CDR3 runs 15 residues. CDR3 nucleotides: TGTGCCAGCAGCTTTACGGGAGGTCGGTCGGATACGCAGTATTTT. Residues: CASSFTGGRSDTQYF.

V gene TRBV20-1 combines with J gene TRBJ1-6; weak D call: TRBD1 (6 bases). This CDR3 has 12 residues. Trimming removed 4 bases from V and 7 bases from J, with 8 bases in between. Germline V gene lookup returns CDR1 DFQATT and CDR2 SNEGSKA (reference sequence). This CDR3 reads CSATTGNSPLHF. DNA for the CDR3: TGCAGTGCTACAACAGGGAATTCACCCCTCCACTTT.

This clonotype was counted only a few times. This chain joins TRBV6-6 and TRBJ2-3; the D gene is possibly TRBD1 (5 bases). V shed 0 bases and J shed 0 bases, with 19 bases lying between them. The CDR3 spans 19 residues. Germline CDR1 MNHNY, CDR2 SVGAGI (reference sequence). CDR3 in amino acids: CASSYSLRQGVISTDTQYF. CDR3 DNA sequence: TGTGCCAGCAGTTACTCCCTTAGGCAGGGCGTGATTAGCACAGATACGCAGTATTTT.

The chain carries TRBV5-1 and TRBJ1-1, with 8 bases matching TRBD1. Per germline, CDR1 SGHRS and CDR2 YFSETQ. The V gene end was trimmed by 0 bases and the J gene end by 0 bases; junction bases not matched to a gene: 7. The CDR3 contains 17 residues. The CDR3 nucleotides are TGCGCCAGCAGCTTGGGACAGGGGCGTTCTATGAACACTGAAGCTTTCTTT. This codes for CASSLGQGRSMNTEAFF.